This entry is about one T cell receptor (beta chain). The data are from a study of shared clonotypes between healthy human individuals. TCRdb's table, derived via immunoSEQ multiplex PCR, lists solely in-frame clones and lacks some. The sample records roughly 2.6 million clones, around 90% being singletons. CDR3 size: 15 residues. Germline V lookup: CDR1 MNHEY, CDR2 SVGAGI. The V and J ends lost 2 bases and 1 base, in that order; junction bases with no gene match: 3. This receptor was identified in a man aged 18 to 29 in good health. V usage is TRBV6-5 and J usage is TRBJ2-5; 8 bases line up with TRBD2. Material for sequencing was naive CD4+ T cells sorted from blood. Subset in this sample: CD45RA+ positively selected. The CDR3 loop reads CASSYTRGVQETQYF. CDR3 nucleotides: TGTGCCAGCAGTTACACGCGGGGGGTCCAAGAGACCCAGTACTTC.